The TCR beta chain described here comes from a study of OX40 agonist ivuxolimab in advanced cancers. Across the study: An agonistic anti-OX40 (CD134) antibody, ivuxolimab, was used to treat the patients. Ivuxolimab doses were 0.01, 0.1, 0.3, 1.5, 3 or 10 mg/kg every 2 weeks.

The protocol was immunoSEQ multiplex PCR, while the TCRdb copy is restricted to in-frame clones and leaves out a portion. The sample consists of about 68,000 clones, roughly 82% of them appearing once. CDR1 and CDR2 from the germline V gene are MNHNS and SASEGT. CDR3 length: 14 residues. V shed 2 bases and J 6 bases; nucleotides not matched to a gene: 5. As concerns this clone: The target antigen is unknown.

Points from the study as a whole: People who partly responded at 0.1-3.0 mg/kg had some of the least clonal expansion seen. On average, a greater number of expanded clones characterised CD8+ T cells relative to CD4+.

Here the sequenced sample was CD4+ or CD8+ T cells sorted from blood, taken in a trial of the OX40 agonist ivuxolimab. This receptor was taken from an adult with an advanced solid tumor such as melanoma, head and neck, liver or kidney cancer. The V and J genes are TRBV6-1 and TRBJ2-7, with 9 nucleotides matching TRBD2. The CDR3, as DNA: TGTGCCAGCAGTGAACCAGCGGGGGGTCTCGAGCAGTACTTC. Translation: CASSEPAGGLEQYF.